The 20 T cell receptor beta chains below were found in one sample sequenced in a study of shared clonotypes between healthy human individuals. The protocol was immunoSEQ multiplex PCR, while the TCRdb copy is restricted to in-frame clones and leaves out a portion. Of about 1,500,000 clones listed, more than 95% were seen once; the top ten hold approximately 1.2%. Sequencing was done on a sample of naive CD4+ T cells sorted from blood. Subset defined: CD45RA+ positively selected. The origin of the receptors is a man aged 30 to 39 in good health.

About this clone: This sample includes further DNA sequences coding for the same CDR3. The CDR3 sequence: CASSPGGQINQPQHF. For the CDR3, the DNA is TGTGCCAGCTCACCGGGGGGGCAGATCAATCAGCCCCAGCATTTT. The chain is built from TRBV18 and TRBJ1-5; TRBD1 might be the D (6 bases). Looked up from germline, CDR1 is KGHSH and CDR2 is LQKENI. The CDR3 is 15 amino acids. Trimming removed 3 bases from V and 3 bases from J, with 12 bases in between.

This clone was seen only once. The chain carries TRBV9 and TRBJ2-7; a weak D match, TRBD2 (6 bases). Trimming stripped 2 bases from V and 0 bases from J, with 21 bases between. Looked up from germline, CDR1 is SGDLS and CDR2 is YYNGEE. CDR3 length equals 18 residues. In DNA, the CDR3 is TGTGCCAGCAGCGTTGGTGTGAGCGGGCCTGGGGTCTCCTACGAGCAGTACTTC. Translation gives CASSVGVSGPGVSYEQYF.

V gene TRBV15 combines with J gene TRBJ2-7; 9 positions agree with TRBD1. The CDR3 covers 15 residues. V dropped 5 bases and J dropped 5; count of bases not matched to a gene: 10. Germline CDR1 is LNHNV and CDR2 is YYDKDF (reference sequence). DNA for the CDR3: TGTGCCACCAGCTACCCGGGAAACAGGGGGCACGAGCAGTACTTC. It yields the protein CATSYPGNRGHEQYF.

The rearrangement uses TRBV5-1 and TRBJ1-1; 7 bases fit TRBD1. With 4 bases clipped from V and 4 bases from J, the junction kept 7 bases outside the gene matches. This CDR3 comprises 14 residues. Germline CDR1 SGHRS, CDR2 YFSETQ. Here the CDR3 reads CASSLHRQGTEAFF. The CDR3 DNA is TGCGCCAGCAGCCTCCACCGACAGGGCACTGAAGCTTTCTTT.

This chain connects TRBV4-1 to TRBJ2-7, with a weak D call TRBD2 (5 bases). Germline V gives CDR1 MGHRA, CDR2 YSYEKL. The CDR3 consists of 14 residues. Trimming pared 1 base from V and 2 bases from J, leaving 9 bases between. The CDR3 protein is CASSQVHGTYEQYF. The DNA for the CDR3 is TGCGCCAGCAGCCAAGTTCACGGGACCTACGAGCAGTACTTC.

The rearrangement joins TRBV10-2 to TRBJ1-4, with D perhaps matching TRBD1 (6 bases). Trimming took off 7 bases at V and 8 bases at J, with 20 bases between the two ends. The CDR3 runs to 15 residues. Germline-derived CDR1 and CDR2 are WSHSY and SAAADI. The CDR3 protein is CASNHRQGLGEKLFF. The CDR3 nucleotides are TGCGCCAGCAACCACCGCCAGGGGCTCGGGGAAAAACTGTTTTTT.

This rearrangement joins TRBV29-1 to TRBJ2-3, with D uncertain. The CDR3 is made up of 14 amino acids. V was trimmed by 7 bases and J by 3 bases, leaving 17 bases between them. The germline CDR1 and CDR2 sequences are SQVTM and ANQGSEA. Here the CDR3 DNA reads TGCAGCGCAGCCCCTAGGGATTGGACAGATACGCAGTATTTT. Its translation is CSAAPRDWTDTQYF.

The rearrangement joins TRBV5-6 to TRBJ2-3; TRBD2 aligns across 8 bases. Trimming at V came to 4 bases and at J to 5 bases, leaving 6 bases not matched to a gene. Germline CDR1 is SGHDT and CDR2 is YYEEEE. This CDR3 spans 14 amino acids. CDR3 sequence reads: CASSHGRAQDTQYF. The CDR3 bases are TGTGCCAGCAGCCACGGGAGGGCCCAAGATACGCAGTATTTT. Variable domain in full (rest from reference TRBV5-6 and TRBJ2-3): DAGVTQSPTHLIKTRGQQVTLRCSPKSGHDTVSWYQQALGQGPQFIFQYYEEEERQRGNFPDRFSGHQFPNYSSELNVNALLLGDSALYLCASSHGRAQDTQYFGPGTRLTVL.

In its sample, this clone was seen once. The chain combines TRBV5-8 with TRBJ2-6; 15 bases are shared with TRBD2. The CDR3 is 18 amino acids. V trimming: 6 bases; J trimming: 2 bases; junction bases outside the gene matches: 6. CDR1 and CDR2 (germline): SGHTS, YDEGEE. CDR3 sequence reads: CASMGLAGGFPGANVLTF. CDR3 nucleotides: TGTGCCAGCATGGGACTAGCGGGAGGATTTCCTGGGGCCAACGTCCTGACTTTC.

DNA of the CDR3: TGTGCCAGCAGTTTCACAGTAATAGGCTACACCTTC. It is translated as CASSFTVIGYTF. This chain links TRBV28 with TRBJ1-2, with no clear D. CDR3 size: 12 residues. Germline CDR1 MDHEN, CDR2 SYDVKM. V was cut by 3 bases and J by 8 bases, with 10 bases left in between.

On this clone: Other DNA variants within this sample encode the same CDR3. The rearrangement uses TRBV2 and TRBJ2-1; D is unresolved. V lost 2 bases and J lost 0, with 5 bases in between. Germline V lookup: CDR1 SNHLY, CDR2 FYNNEI. This CDR3 is built from 14 residues. CDR3 sequence reads: CASSELSSYNEQFF. In nucleotides, the CDR3 is TGTGCCAGCAGTGAACTTTCCTCCTACAATGAGCAGTTCTTC. Full variable domain (outside the CDR3, taken from reference TRBV2 and TRBJ2-1): EPEVTQTPSHQVTQMGQEVILRCVPISNHLYFYWYRQILGQKVEFLVSFYNNEISEKSEIFDDQFSVERPDGSNFTLKIRSTKLEDSAMYFCASSELSSYNEQFFGPGTRLTVL.

The chain uses TRBV11-2 and TRBJ1-2; D is perhaps TRBD1 (5 bases). Germline CDR1 and CDR2: SGHAT and FQNNGV. V was clipped by 6 bases and J by 4 bases, with 18 bases between them. The length of the CDR3 is 15 residues. The CDR3 sequence: CASSTGRGGPYGYTF. In DNA, the CDR3 is TGTGCCAGCAGTACGGGTCGGGGGGGTCCCTATGGCTACACCTTC.

The chain uses TRBV18 and TRBJ2-7; 8 nucleotides match TRBD1. Per the germline V gene, CDR1 is KGHSH and CDR2 is LQKENI. V was pared by 4 bases and J by 0 bases, with 2 bases of the junction left unmatched. The CDR3 contains 14 residues. The CDR3 DNA sequence: TGTGCCAGCTCACTACAGGGGGGCTCCTACGAGCAGTACTTC. This codes for CASSLQGGSYEQYF.

DNA of the CDR3: TGTGCCAGCAGTCGACAGGGCTTCACCGGGGAGCTGTTTTTT. Protein: CASSRQGFTGELFF. This sequence joins TRBV6-1 and TRBJ2-2; 7 nucleotides align to TRBD1. Germline CDR1 reads MNHNS; CDR2 reads SASEGT. Unmatched junction bases numbered 4, after V lost 5 bases and J lost 4 bases. CDR3 length equals 14 residues.

A note on this clone: Other DNA sequences from this sample encode an identical CDR3 as well. The V and J genes are TRBV9 and TRBJ2-3, with D possibly being TRBD1 or TRBD2 (5 bases each). The CDR3 has 14 residues. The germline gives CDR1 SGDLS, CDR2 YYNGEE. The ends were cut back, 3 bases at V and 2 bases at J, with 10 bases in the middle. This chain's CDR3 is CASSAGTSTDTQYF. CDR3 nucleotides: TGTGCCAGCAGCGCCGGGACCTCCACAGATACGCAGTATTTT.

The chain employs TRBV11-3 and TRBJ1-5; D uncertain. The CDR3 runs 14 residues. Per germline, CDR1 SGHNT and CDR2 YENEEA. V lost 2 bases and J lost 0, with 5 bases in between. CDR3 protein: CASSLRISNQPQHF. The CDR3 DNA sequence: TGTGCCAGCAGCTTACGGATTAGCAATCAGCCCCAGCATTTT. Supplemented by reference TRBV11-3 and TRBJ1-5, the full variable domain reads EAGVVQSPRYKIIEKKQPVAFWCNPISGHNTLYWYLQNLGQGPELLIRYENEEAVDDSQLPKDRFSAERLKGVDSTLKIQPAELGDSAVYLCASSLRISNQPQHFGDGTRLSIL.

The rearrangement links TRBV2 to TRBJ2-5, with a possible D match to TRBD2 (6 bases). The CDR3 consists of 14 residues. Germline V gene lookup returns CDR1 SNHLY and CDR2 FYNNEI. The V and J ends lost 6 bases and 3 bases respectively, with 14 bases between them. CDR3: CASRSRELEETQYF. The CDR3 nucleotides are TGTGCCAGCAGGAGCCGGGAGCTCGAAGAGACCCAGTACTTC.

The V call is TRBV6-6, the J call TRBJ2-1, with a weak D call TRBD2 (6 bases). The CDR3 runs to 15 residues. CDR1 is MNHNY and CDR2 is SVGAGI in the germline V gene (reference sequence). The ends were cut back, 0 bases at V and 10 bases at J, with 16 bases in the middle. CDR3 protein: CASSYSGEDGREQFF. For the CDR3, the DNA is TGTGCCAGCAGTTACTCTGGGGAGGACGGCCGGGAGCAGTTCTTC.

This clone has only one observation. The chain is built from TRBV7-2 and TRBJ2-5, with 11 nucleotides matching TRBD2. V dropped 5 bases and J dropped 5; count of bases not matched to a gene: 7. The CDR3 has 15 amino acids. The germline V gene has CDR1 SGHTA and CDR2 FQGNSA. This CDR3 reads CASSPLAGGRETQYF. As DNA, the CDR3 is TGTGCCAGCAGCCCTCTAGCGGGAGGCCGGGAGACCCAGTACTTC.

The V call is TRBV7-6, the J call TRBJ2-1; no firm D call. Trimming took 0 bases from V and 5 from J, leaving 14 bases between them. This CDR3 spans 16 amino acids. The germline gives CDR1 SGHVS, CDR2 FNYEAQ. CDR3 in amino acids: CASSLALPGVNNEQFF. For the CDR3, the DNA is TGTGCCAGCAGCTTAGCCCTCCCTGGGGTGAACAATGAGCAGTTCTTC.